This TCR beta chain was obtained from a study of CD8+ T cells in alopecia areata. This clone was observed a handful of times. Unmatched junction bases numbered 6, after V lost 5 bases and J lost 6 bases. CDR3 length: 15 residues. The germline gives CDR1 SEHNR, CDR2 FQNEAQ (reference sequence). TCR sequencing used cDNA made by reverse transcription of extracted RNA. Here immunoSEQ multiplex PCR was the method, and the copy in TCRdb shows in-frame clones only, minus some. This sample has around 140,000 clones, with roughly 61% found just once. The gene calls are TRBV7-9 and TRBJ2-6; 8 nucleotides line up with TRBD1. The sequence was obtained from a human donor with alopecia areata. This specimen was CD4+ T cells sorted from blood, taken at week 0. This chain's CDR3 is CASSPGQGMANVLTF. The CDR3 DNA reads TGTGCCAGCAGCCCTGGACAGGGCATGGCCAACGTCCTGACTTTC.